The TCR beta chain described here comes from a study of cytomegalovirus exposure and HLA in healthy donors. Broader study findings: Altogether, some 170 TCR beta chains were recorded as cytomegalovirus-associated. It was reportedly the case that the classifier diagnosed cytomegalovirus status with high specificity and sensitivity.

The data were produced by immunoSEQ multiplex PCR, yet TCRdb's version contains in-frame clones alone and is incomplete. The sample records some 150,000 clones, more than 75% being singletons. The approximately 130-subject validation cohort, separate from the approximately 670-subject first cohort, included the donors. Points on this clone: Its antigen is undetermined.

Material: PBMCs. The receptor comes from a woman aged 30 to 39 in good health and CMV-seronegative.

The CDR3 is CASSEAGGVRRDTF. The CDR3 DNA is TGTGCCAGCAGTGAAGCTGGAGGGGTTCGGCGGGACACCTTC. V and J are TRBV6-1 and TRBJ1-2, with D possibly being TRBD1 (5 bases). Germline V gives CDR1 MNHNS, CDR2 SASEGT. V was cut by 0 bases and J by 12 bases, with 17 bases left in between. The CDR3 length is 14 residues.